This T cell receptor beta chain is drawn from a study of cytomegalovirus exposure and HLA in healthy donors. In its sample, this clone was seen once. Antigen unknown. Clones were read by immunoSEQ multiplex PCR, and TCRdb kept only the in-frame ones, dropping some. The sample carries around 300,000 clones, around 90% recorded once. This CDR3 spans 16 amino acids. CDR1 is MNHNY and CDR2 is SVGAGI in the germline V gene (reference sequence). V shed 0 bases and J shed 0 bases, with 12 bases lying between them. The study, taken as a whole, reports: The study flagged some 170 TCR beta chains as cytomegalovirus-associated. Most TCR sequences showed up rarely, but some public TCRs showed up in many donors.

The receptor was isolated from a young man in good health and CMV-seronegative. Sequenced: PBMCs. The V call is TRBV6-6, the J call TRBJ2-7; D might be TRBD2 (5 bases). The CDR3 here is CASSYSREKSSYEQYF. As DNA, the CDR3 is TGTGCCAGCAGTTACTCGAGGGAGAAAAGCTCCTACGAGCAGTACTTC.